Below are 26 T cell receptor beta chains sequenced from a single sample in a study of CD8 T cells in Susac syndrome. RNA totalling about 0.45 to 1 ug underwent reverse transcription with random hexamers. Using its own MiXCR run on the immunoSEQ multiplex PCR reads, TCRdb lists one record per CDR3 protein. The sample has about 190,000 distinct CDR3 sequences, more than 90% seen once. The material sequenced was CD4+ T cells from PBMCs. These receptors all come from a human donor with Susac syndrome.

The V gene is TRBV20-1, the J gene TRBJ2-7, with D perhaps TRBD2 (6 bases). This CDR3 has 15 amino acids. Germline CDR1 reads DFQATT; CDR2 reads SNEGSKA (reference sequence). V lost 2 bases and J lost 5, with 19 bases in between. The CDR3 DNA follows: TGCAGTGCTAGACCCCGGAGGGGACCTGGGCACGAGCAGTACTTC. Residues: CSARPRRGPGHEQYF.

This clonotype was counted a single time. CDR3 amino acids: CASTQDAATEAFF. The CDR3 bases are TGTGCCAGCACCCAAGACGCGGCCACTGAAGCTTTCTTT. The chain uses TRBV7-9 and TRBJ1-1; D not resolved. V lost 7 bases and J 4 bases, leaving 13 bases between the germline ends. From germline, CDR1 is SEHNR and CDR2 FQNEAQ (reference sequence). The CDR3 sequence is 13 residues long.

CDR3 sequence: CASSFRDYEQYF. The DNA of the CDR3 is TGTGCCAGCAGCTTCCGGGACTACGAGCAGTACTTC. The rearrangement links TRBV7-2 to TRBJ2-7; TRBD2 might be the D (5 bases). Germline CDR1 SGHTA, CDR2 FQGNSA. V was pared by 3 bases and J by 3 bases, with 6 bases between. The CDR3 runs 12 residues.

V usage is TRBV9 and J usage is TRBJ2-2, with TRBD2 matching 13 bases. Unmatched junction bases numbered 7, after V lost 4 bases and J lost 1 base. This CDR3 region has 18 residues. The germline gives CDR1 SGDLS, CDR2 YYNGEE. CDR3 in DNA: TGTGCCAGCAGCCCAGGACTAGCGGGGGTACAGAACACCGGGGAGCTGTTTTTT. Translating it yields CASSPGLAGVQNTGELFF.

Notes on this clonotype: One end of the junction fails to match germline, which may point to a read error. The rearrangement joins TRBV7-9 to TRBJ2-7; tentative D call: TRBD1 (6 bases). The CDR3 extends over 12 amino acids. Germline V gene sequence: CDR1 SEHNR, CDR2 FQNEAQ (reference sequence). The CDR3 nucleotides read TGTGCCAGCAGTCTAATCCCCGGGACAACCTTCTTC. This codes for CASSLIPGTTFF.

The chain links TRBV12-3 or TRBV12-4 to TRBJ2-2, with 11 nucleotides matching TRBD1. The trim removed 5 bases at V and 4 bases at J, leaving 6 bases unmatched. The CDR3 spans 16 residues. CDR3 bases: TGTGCCAGCAGTCCCCGGACAGGGGGCATCACCGGGGAGCTGTTTTTT. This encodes CASSPRTGGITGELFF.

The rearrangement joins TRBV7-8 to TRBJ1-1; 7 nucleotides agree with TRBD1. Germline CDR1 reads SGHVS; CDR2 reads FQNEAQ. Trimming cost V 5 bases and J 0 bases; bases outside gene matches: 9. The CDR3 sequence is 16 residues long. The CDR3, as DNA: TGTGCCAGCAGCCCACAGGGGTCTTGGGTGAACACTGAAGCTTTCTTT. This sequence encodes CASSPQGSWVNTEAFF. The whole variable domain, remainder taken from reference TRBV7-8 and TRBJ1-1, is GAGVSQSPRYKVAKRGQDVALRCDPISGHVSLFWYQQALGQGPEFLTYFQNEAQLDKSGLPSDRFFAERPEGSVSTLKIQRTQQEDSAVYLCASSPQGSWVNTEAFFGQGTRLTVV.

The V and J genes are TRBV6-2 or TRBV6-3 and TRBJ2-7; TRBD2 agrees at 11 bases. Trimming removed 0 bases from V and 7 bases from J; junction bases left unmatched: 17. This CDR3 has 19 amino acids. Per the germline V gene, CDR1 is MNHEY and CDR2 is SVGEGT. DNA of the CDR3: TGTGCCAGCAGTTACTCGAATTCGAAACTAGCGGGGGAGCAACGGGAGCAGTACTTC. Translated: CASSYSNSKLAGEQREQYF.

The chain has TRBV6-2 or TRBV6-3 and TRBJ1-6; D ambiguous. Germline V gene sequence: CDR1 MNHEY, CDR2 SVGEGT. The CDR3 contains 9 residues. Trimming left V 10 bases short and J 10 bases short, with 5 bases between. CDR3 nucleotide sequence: TGTGCCACCGGGTCACCCCTCCACTTT. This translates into CATGSPLHF.

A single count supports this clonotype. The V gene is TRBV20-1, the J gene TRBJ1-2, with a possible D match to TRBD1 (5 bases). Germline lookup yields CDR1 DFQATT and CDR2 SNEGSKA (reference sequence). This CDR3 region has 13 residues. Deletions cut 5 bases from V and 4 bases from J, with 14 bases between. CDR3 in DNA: TGCAGTGCTCCGATCGAGACAGCCTATGGCTACACCTTC. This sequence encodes CSAPIETAYGYTF.

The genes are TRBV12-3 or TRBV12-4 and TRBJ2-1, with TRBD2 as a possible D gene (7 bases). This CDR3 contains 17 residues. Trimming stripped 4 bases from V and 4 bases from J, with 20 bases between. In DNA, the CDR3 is TGTGCCAGCAGTTCCACGCTAGGGGGGGAAATATACAATGAGCAGTTCTTC. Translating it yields CASSSTLGGEIYNEQFF.

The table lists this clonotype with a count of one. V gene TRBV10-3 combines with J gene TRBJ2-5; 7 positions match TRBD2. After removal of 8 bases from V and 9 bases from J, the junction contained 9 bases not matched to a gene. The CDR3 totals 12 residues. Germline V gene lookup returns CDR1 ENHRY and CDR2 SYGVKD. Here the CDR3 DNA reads TGTGCCATCTGGAGCGGGGCTGAGTCCCAGTACTTC. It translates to CAIWSGAESQYF.

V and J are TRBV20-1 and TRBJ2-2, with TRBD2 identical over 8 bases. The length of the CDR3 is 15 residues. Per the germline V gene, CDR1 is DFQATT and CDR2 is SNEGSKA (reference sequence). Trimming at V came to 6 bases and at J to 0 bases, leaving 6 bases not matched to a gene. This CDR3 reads CSAPGGGPNTGELFF. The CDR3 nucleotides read TGCAGTGCGCCCGGGGGGGGTCCGAACACCGGGGAGCTGTTTTTT.

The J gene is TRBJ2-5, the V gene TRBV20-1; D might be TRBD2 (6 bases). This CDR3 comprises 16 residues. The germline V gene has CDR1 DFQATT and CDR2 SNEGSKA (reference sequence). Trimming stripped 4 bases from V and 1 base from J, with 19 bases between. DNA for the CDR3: TGCAGTGCTACAATTCGGGACTGGAGAATCCAAGAGACCCAGTACTTC. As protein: CSATIRDWRIQETQYF.

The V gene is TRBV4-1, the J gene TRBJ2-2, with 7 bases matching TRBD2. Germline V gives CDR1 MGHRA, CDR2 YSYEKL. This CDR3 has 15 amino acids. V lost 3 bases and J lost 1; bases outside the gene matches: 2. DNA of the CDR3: TGCGCCAGCAGCCACCCGGGGGGGAACACCGGGGAGCTGTTTTTT. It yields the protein CASSHPGGNTGELFF.

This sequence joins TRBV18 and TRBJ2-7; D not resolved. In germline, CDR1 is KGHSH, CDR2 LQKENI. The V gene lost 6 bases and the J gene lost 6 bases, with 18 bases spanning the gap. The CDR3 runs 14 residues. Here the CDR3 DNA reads TGTGCCAGCTCCCCTCGGGCCCTCCCTCTCGAGCAGTACTTC. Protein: CASSPRALPLEQYF.

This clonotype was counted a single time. The CDR3 bases are TGTGCCAGCAGTGAGGCCGGGTCAGGTACGCAGTATTTT. It encodes CASSEAGSGTQYF. The chain employs TRBV6-4 and TRBJ2-3, with no clear D. Trimming took 3 bases from V and 8 from J, leaving 12 bases between them. This CDR3 is built from 13 residues. The germline V gene has CDR1 MRHNA and CDR2 SNTAGT.

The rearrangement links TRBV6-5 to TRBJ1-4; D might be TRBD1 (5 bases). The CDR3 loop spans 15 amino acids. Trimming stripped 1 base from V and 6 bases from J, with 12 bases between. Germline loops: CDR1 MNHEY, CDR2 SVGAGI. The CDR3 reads CASSYLTAGDEKLFF. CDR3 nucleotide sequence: TGTGCCAGCAGTTACTTGACAGCTGGGGATGAAAAACTGTTTTTT.

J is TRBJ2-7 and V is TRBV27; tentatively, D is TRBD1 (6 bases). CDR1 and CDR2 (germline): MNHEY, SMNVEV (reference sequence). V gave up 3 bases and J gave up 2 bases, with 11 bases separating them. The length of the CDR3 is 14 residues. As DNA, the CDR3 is TGTGCCAGCAGTTTCGCGGACAGTACCTACGAGCAGTACTTC. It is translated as CASSFADSTYEQYF.

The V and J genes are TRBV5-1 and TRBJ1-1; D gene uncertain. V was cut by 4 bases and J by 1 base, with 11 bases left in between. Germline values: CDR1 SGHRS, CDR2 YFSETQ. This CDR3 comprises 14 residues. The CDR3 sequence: CASSGDRWNTEAFF. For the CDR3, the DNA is TGCGCCAGCAGCGGGGATCGGTGGAACACTGAAGCTTTCTTT.

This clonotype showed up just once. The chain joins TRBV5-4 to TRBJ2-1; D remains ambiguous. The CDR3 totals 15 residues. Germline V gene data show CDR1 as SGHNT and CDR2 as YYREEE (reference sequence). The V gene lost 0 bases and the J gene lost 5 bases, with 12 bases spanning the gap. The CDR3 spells CASSLGLRADNEQFF. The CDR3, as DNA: TGTGCCAGCAGCTTGGGTCTTCGGGCAGACAATGAGCAGTTCTTC. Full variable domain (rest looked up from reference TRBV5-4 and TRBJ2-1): ETGVTQSPTHLIKTRGQQVTLRCSSQSGHNTVSWYQQALGQGPQFIFQYYREEENGRGNFPPRFSGLQFPNYSSELNVNALELDDSALYLCASSLGLRADNEQFFGPGTRLTVL.

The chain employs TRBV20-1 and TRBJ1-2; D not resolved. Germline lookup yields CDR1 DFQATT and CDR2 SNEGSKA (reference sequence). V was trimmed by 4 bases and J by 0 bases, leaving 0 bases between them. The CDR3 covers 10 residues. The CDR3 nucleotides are TGCAGTGCTACTAACTATGGCTACACCTTC. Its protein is CSATNYGYTF.

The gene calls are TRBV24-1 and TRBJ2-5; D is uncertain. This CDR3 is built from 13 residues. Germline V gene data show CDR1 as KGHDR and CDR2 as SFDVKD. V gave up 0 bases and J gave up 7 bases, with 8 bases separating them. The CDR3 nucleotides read TGTGCCACCAGTGATTTGGGCGGTGGGACCCAGTACTTC. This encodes CATSDLGGGTQYF.

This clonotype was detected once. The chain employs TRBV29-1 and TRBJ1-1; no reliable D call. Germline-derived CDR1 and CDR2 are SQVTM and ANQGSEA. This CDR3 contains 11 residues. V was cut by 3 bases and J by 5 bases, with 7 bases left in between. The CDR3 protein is CSVDRGTEAFF. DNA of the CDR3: TGCAGCGTTGATAGAGGGACTGAAGCTTTCTTT.

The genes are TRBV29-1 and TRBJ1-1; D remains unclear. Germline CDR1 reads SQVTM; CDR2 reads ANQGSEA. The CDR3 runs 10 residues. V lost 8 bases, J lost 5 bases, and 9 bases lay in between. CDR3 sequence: CSFSQTEAFF. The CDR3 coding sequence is TGCAGCTTTTCCCAGACTGAAGCTTTCTTT. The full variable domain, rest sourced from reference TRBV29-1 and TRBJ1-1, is SAVISQKPSRDICQRGTSLTIQCQVDSQVTMMFWYRQQPGQSLTLIATANQGSEATYESGFVIDKFPISRPNLTFSTLTVSNMSPEDSSIYLCSFSQTEAFFGQGTRLTVV.

CDR3 sequence reads: CASSLALAGGRGSPLHF. DNA of the CDR3: TGTGCCAGCAGCTTAGCGCTGGCAGGCGGCAGGGGTTCACCCCTCCACTTT. V gene TRBV7-6 combines with J gene TRBJ1-6; D may be TRBD1 (6 bases). V dropped 0 bases and J dropped 9 bases, with 18 bases sitting between them. Germline lookup yields CDR1 SGHVS and CDR2 FNYEAQ. The CDR3 spans 17 residues.